Sequencing of this T cell receptor (beta chain) was carried out in a study of cytomegalovirus exposure and HLA in healthy donors. The primer mix had 60 Vbeta and 13 Jbeta primers. The table came from immunoSEQ multiplex PCR; TCRdb's copy has only in-frame clones and leaves some out. The repertoire includes some 200,000 clones, under 70% of them detected once, and 2.6% sits in the top ten. At collection, donors were nominally healthy, but unrecorded immune exposures were probable. General study results and limits: The study labeled more than 150 TCR beta chains cytomegalovirus-associated.

V trimming: 4 bases; J trimming: 8 bases; junction bases outside the gene matches: 9. The CDR3 is 15 amino acids. Germline CDR1 reads SGHTA; CDR2 reads FQGNSA. Concerning this clone itself: Its target is unknown.

Material: PBMCs. The source is a middle-aged man in good health and CMV-seropositive. V gene TRBV7-2 combines with J gene TRBJ2-4; 9 bases agree with TRBD1. The chain's CDR3 is CASSSGQGQGDIQYF. As DNA, the CDR3 is TGTGCCAGCAGCTCGGGACAGGGTCAAGGGGACATTCAGTACTTC. Together with reference TRBV7-2 and TRBJ2-4, the CDR3 gives the full variable domain: GAGVSQSPSNKVTEKGKDVELRCDPISGHTALYWYRQSLGQGLEFLIYFQGNSAPDKSGLPSDRFSAERTGGSVSTLTIQRTQQEDSAVYLCASSSGQGQGDIQYFGAGTRLSVL.